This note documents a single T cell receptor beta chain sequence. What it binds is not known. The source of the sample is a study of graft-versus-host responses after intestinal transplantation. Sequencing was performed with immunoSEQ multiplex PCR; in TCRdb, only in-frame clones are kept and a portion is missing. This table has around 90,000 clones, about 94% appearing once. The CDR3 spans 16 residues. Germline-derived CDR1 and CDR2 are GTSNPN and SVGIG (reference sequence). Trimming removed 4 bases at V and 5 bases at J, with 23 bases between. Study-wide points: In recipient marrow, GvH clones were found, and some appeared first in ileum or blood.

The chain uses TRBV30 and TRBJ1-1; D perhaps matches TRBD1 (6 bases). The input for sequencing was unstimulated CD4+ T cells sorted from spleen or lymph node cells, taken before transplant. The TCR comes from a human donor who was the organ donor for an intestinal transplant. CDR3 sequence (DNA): TGTGCCTGGACCCCGAGAGGGGGGGGTGTAAGAACTGAAGCTTTCTTT. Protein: CAWTPRGGGVRTEAFF.